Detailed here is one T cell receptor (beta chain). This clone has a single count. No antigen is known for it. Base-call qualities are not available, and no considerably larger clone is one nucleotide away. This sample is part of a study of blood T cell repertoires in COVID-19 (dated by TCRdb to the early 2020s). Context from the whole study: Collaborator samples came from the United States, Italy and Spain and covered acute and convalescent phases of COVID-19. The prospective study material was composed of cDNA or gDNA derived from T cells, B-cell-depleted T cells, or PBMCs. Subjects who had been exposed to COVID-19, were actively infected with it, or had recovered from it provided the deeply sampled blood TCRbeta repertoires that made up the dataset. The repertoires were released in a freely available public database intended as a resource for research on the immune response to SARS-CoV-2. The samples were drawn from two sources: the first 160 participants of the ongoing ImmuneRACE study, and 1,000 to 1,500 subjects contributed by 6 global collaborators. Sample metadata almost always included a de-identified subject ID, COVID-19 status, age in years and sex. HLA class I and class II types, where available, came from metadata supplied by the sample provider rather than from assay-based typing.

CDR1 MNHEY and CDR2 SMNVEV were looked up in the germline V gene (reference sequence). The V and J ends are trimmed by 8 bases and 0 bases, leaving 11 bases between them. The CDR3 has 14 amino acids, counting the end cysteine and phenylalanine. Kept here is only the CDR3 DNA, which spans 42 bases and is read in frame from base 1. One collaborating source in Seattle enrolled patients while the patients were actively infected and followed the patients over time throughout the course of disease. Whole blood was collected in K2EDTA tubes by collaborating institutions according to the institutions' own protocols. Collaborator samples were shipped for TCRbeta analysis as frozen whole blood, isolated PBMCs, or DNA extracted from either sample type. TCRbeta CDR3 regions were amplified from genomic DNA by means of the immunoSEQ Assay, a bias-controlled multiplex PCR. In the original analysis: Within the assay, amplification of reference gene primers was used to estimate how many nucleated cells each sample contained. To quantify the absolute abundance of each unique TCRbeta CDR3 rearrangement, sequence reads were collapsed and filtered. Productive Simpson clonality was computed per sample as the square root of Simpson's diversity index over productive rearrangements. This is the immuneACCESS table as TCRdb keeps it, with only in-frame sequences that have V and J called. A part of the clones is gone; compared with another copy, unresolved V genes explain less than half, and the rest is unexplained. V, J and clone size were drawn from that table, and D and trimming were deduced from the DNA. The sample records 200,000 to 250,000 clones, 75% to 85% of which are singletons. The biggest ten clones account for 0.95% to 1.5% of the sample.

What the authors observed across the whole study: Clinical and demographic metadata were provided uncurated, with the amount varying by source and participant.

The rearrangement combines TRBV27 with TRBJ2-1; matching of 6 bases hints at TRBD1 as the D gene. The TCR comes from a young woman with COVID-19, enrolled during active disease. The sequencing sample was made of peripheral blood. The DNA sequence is TGTGCCAGCCGTGGACAGTCCTCCTACAATGAGCAGTTCTTC. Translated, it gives CASRGQSSYNEQFF.